This T cell receptor beta chain was identified during a study of molecular identifiers for immune sequencing clone quantification. Findings and limits, study-wide: Spiked Jurkat TCR RNA equivalent to one cell reportedly surfaced among roughly 1 million naive cells.

With listed TCR primers and previously described methods, bulk TCR libraries were prepared. TCRdb called the PCR reads again in MiXCR, with one record for every CDR3 protein. The repertoire includes tens of thousands of distinct CDR3 sequences, approximately 22% of them detected once, and about 0.93% sits in the top ten. This clonotype has ten or more counts. Its antigen is undetermined. For naive CD8 T cells, sorting used the CD8+CD4-CCR7+CD45RA+ phenotype. CDR1 SGHDT and CDR2 YYEEEE come from the germline V gene. The CDR3 length is 16 residues. V lost 0 bases and J 3 bases, leaving 16 bases between the germline ends.

Source material: naive CD8+ T cells from blood, with Jurkat cell RNA spiked in. Subset noted: FACS-sorted CD8+CD4-CCR7+CD45RA+ naive T cells. This receptor was taken from a human donor in good health. Some libraries in this study had Jurkat cell RNA spiked in. The rearrangement joins TRBV5-6 to TRBJ2-7; the D call may be TRBD1 or TRBD2 (5 bases each). CDR3 in DNA: TGTGCCAGCAGCTTGGCCGGTCGGGACCCGAACTACGAGCAGTACTTC. Its protein is CASSLAGRDPNYEQYF.